Listed here is a single T cell receptor (beta chain). Its antigen is currently unknown. The data were obtained in a study of identical twins. TCRdb recomputed calls from the 5' RACE reads with MiXCR, one row per CDR3 protein. The profile shows 200,000 to 300,000 distinct CDR3 sequences, 10% to 15% of them singletons. In germline, CDR1 is SNHLY, CDR2 FYNNEI. After removal of 1 base from V and 3 bases from J, the junction contained 6 bases not matched to a gene. The CDR3 covers 16 residues. Study results and limitations: The authors drew conclusions from cross-sectional statistical analysis rather than following the same donors. Among out-of-frame alpha sequences shared by twins, low generation probability occurred in excess.

This sample also appeared in a second study, on yellow fever vaccine responses in identical twins. That investigation notes: Reportedly, twins showed a vaccine T cell response that looked partly convergent and partly personalized.

The sequence was obtained from a woman aged 18-29 years in good health. The chain combines TRBV2 with TRBJ2-7; the match to TRBD1 covers 10 bases. What was sequenced was memory (CD45RO+) T cells sorted from blood. Written as DNA, the CDR3 is TGTGCCAGCAGTGAAGGGGGACAGGGGACCTACTACGAGCAGTACTTC. It is translated as CASSEGGQGTYYEQYF.